These 20 T cell receptor beta chains originate from one sample sequenced in a study of blood T cell repertoires in COVID-19. The assay was immunoSEQ multiplex PCR, and TCRdb's table has in-frame clones only and misses some. The sample consists of some 510,000 clones, roughly 90% of them appearing once. The source material was PBMCs or T cells enriched from blood (not recorded which). The receptors here all came from a middle-aged woman who had recovered from COVID-19.

This clone was seen once. The chain uses TRBV11-3 and TRBJ2-7; D is unresolved. Trimming removed 0 bases from V and 3 bases from J, with 6 bases in between. The CDR3 runs to 13 residues. Germline values: CDR1 SGHNT, CDR2 YENEEA. CDR3 loop: CASSLERFYEQYF. The DNA for the CDR3 is TGTGCCAGCAGCTTAGAGAGGTTCTACGAGCAGTACTTC.

The V call is TRBV6-2 or TRBV6-3, the J call TRBJ2-7; TRBD2 matches at 7 bases. In germline, CDR1 is MNHEY, CDR2 SVGEGT. The CDR3 totals 19 residues. V lost 2 bases and J lost 2; bases outside the gene matches: 18. In nucleotides, the CDR3 is TGTGCCAGCAGTTACCCCCCTTTTACCGCGGGAGATTCGGCCTACGAGCAGTACTTC. It encodes CASSYPPFTAGDSAYEQYF.

V and J are TRBV4-3 and TRBJ2-4, with a possible D match to TRBD2 (6 bases). The CDR3 loop spans 16 amino acids. Trimming cost V 1 base and J 1 base, with 11 bases left between them. Germline V gene sequence: CDR1 LGHNA, CDR2 YSLEER. Here the CDR3 reads CASSQAPGEAKNIQYF. The CDR3 DNA sequence: TGCGCCAGCAGCCAAGCGCCGGGAGAGGCCAAAAACATTCAGTACTTC.

V and J are TRBV28 and TRBJ1-5; weak D call: TRBD1 (5 bases). CDR3 size: 14 residues. Per the germline V gene, CDR1 is MDHEN and CDR2 is SYDVKM. V lost 4 bases, J lost 7 bases, and 14 bases lay in between. CDR3 amino acids: CASSSTAASQPQHF. CDR3 DNA sequence: TGTGCCAGCAGTTCGACAGCAGCAAGCCAGCCCCAGCATTTT.

As regards this clone: A junction boundary mismatches the germline segment, possibly from a read error. This chain links TRBV20-1 with TRBJ2-1; 8 positions match TRBD2. This CDR3 region has 11 residues. Germline V CDR1 and CDR2: DFQATT, SNEGSKA (reference sequence). The CDR3 nucleotides read TGCAGTGCGGGGACTAGTTCTCTCCCGATCTTC. This gives the protein CSAGTSSLPIF.

This chain joins TRBV5-6 and TRBJ2-7; 10 nucleotides line up with TRBD1. Germline V gene sequence: CDR1 SGHDT, CDR2 YYEEEE. The CDR3 loop spans 16 amino acids. Trimming cost V 4 bases and J 2 bases; bases outside gene matches: 9. The CDR3 reads CASSPMGGQGTYEQYF. CDR3 nucleotide sequence: TGTGCCAGCAGCCCGATGGGGGGACAGGGGACCTACGAGCAGTACTTC.

This clone was observed once. This chain links TRBV6-5 with TRBJ1-4; D is unclear. The ends were cut back, 6 bases at V and 8 bases at J, with 19 bases in the middle. This CDR3 is built from 15 residues. Germline V gene data show CDR1 as MNHEY and CDR2 as SVGAGI. DNA for the CDR3: TGTGCCAGCAGCCCATTTGCCCTAACGAGAGAAAAACTGTTTTTT. Amino acid sequence: CASSPFALTREKLFF.

This clone was counted once. The V gene is TRBV13, the J gene TRBJ1-1, with TRBD1 matching over 9 bases. Germline loops: CDR1 PRHDT, CDR2 FYEKMQ (reference sequence). Unmatched junction bases numbered 26, after V lost 2 bases and J lost 1 base. This CDR3 contains 23 residues. The CDR3 protein is CASSLYRWDRAVGDRIENTEAFF. The CDR3 DNA reads as TGTGCCAGCAGCTTATATAGGTGGGACAGGGCGGTCGGAGATAGGATTGAGAACACTGAAGCTTTCTTT.

The rearrangement joins TRBV9 to TRBJ2-2, with 8 bases aligning to TRBD2. J lost 3 bases, V lost 0 bases, and 7 bases had no gene match. The CDR3 is 17 amino acids. Germline CDR1 is SGDLS and CDR2 is YYNGEE. CDR3 coding DNA: TGTGCCAGCAGCGTAGCTTGGGCGGGAGGAGACACCGGGGAGCTGTTTTTT. This codes for CASSVAWAGGDTGELFF.

This chain connects TRBV19 to TRBJ2-3; 7 nucleotides line up with TRBD2. The V and J ends lost 4 bases and 3 bases, in that order; junction bases with no gene match: 4. The CDR3 spans 14 residues. Germline CDR1 reads LNHDA; CDR2 reads SQIVND (reference sequence). The DNA of the CDR3 is TGTGCCAGTAGTACAACCGGGGGGACAGATACGCAGTATTTT. Protein: CASSTTGGTDTQYF.

The CDR3 spells CAFRARMNTEAFF. The CDR3 nucleotides are TGTGCCTTCCGAGCGAGGATGAACACTGAAGCTTTCTTT. The chain links TRBV30 to TRBJ1-1, with no clear D. The V end was cut by 7 bases, the J end by 0 bases, with 12 bases between. CDR3 length: 13 amino acids. Germline values: CDR1 GTSNPN, CDR2 SVGIG (reference sequence).

The chain uses TRBV6-2 or TRBV6-3 and TRBJ1-2; 7 bases match TRBD1. V shed 2 bases and J 3 bases; nucleotides not matched to a gene: 9. The CDR3 runs 16 residues. Germline CDR1 and CDR2: MNHEY and SVGEGT. CDR3 nucleotide sequence: TGTGCCAGCAGTTACCGTGGCCAAGGACAGGACTATGGCTACACCTTC. Amino acids: CASSYRGQGQDYGYTF.

The chain uses TRBV18 and TRBJ1-3; 8 bases are a match to TRBD1. V lost 3 bases and J lost 2; bases outside the gene matches: 3. CDR1 and CDR2 from the germline V gene are KGHSH and LQKENI. The CDR3 sequence is 15 residues long. CDR3 DNA: TGTGCCAGCTCACCGTCGGGACAGGCTGGAAACACCATATATTTT. Encoded protein: CASSPSGQAGNTIYF.

The table lists this clone with a few counts. V usage is TRBV4-3 and J usage is TRBJ2-1, with a tentative D call TRBD1 (5 bases). Germline V gives CDR1 LGHNA, CDR2 YSLEER. CDR3 length: 15 residues. Trimming cost V 1 base and J 3 bases, with 10 bases left between them. The CDR3 sequence: CASSQGQLNYNEQFF. DNA for the CDR3: TGCGCCAGCAGCCAAGGACAGCTGAACTACAATGAGCAGTTCTTC.

This clone was picked up one time. The chain uses TRBV6-5 and TRBJ2-5; 7 nucleotides align to TRBD2. In germline, CDR1 is MNHEY, CDR2 SVGAGI. J gave up 2 bases and V 3 bases, and 3 bases lay outside the gene matches. The CDR3 sequence is 14 residues long. CDR3 DNA: TGTGCCAGCAGTTATTGGGGAGGGCAAGAGACCCAGTACTTC. It translates to CASSYWGGQETQYF.

The chain carries TRBV20-1 and TRBJ1-1, with 7 bases aligning to TRBD1. CDR1 and CDR2 from the germline V gene are DFQATT and SNEGSKA (reference sequence). V was clipped by 3 bases and J by 0 bases; unmatched bases: 7. The CDR3 extends over 15 amino acids. CDR3 region: CSASILGGLNTEAFF. The CDR3 nucleotides read TGCAGTGCTAGTATCCTAGGGGGCTTGAACACTGAAGCTTTCTTT.

The chain is built from TRBV3-1 (or the pseudogene TRBV3-2) and TRBJ1-2; the D gene is possibly TRBD1 (5 bases). This CDR3 has 13 residues. Germline-derived CDR1 and CDR2 are LGHDT and YNNKEL (reference sequence). V was shortened by 4 bases and J by 5 bases, with 11 bases between the two germline ends. The CDR3 region is CASSPQGNYGYTF. In DNA, the CDR3 is TGTGCCAGCAGCCCCCAGGGAAATTATGGCTACACCTTC.

The rearrangement links TRBV19 to TRBJ2-1; D might be TRBD2 (5 bases). Germline CDR1 reads LNHDA; CDR2 reads SQIVND (reference sequence). The CDR3 sequence is 14 residues long. V was pared by 4 bases and J by 2 bases, with 9 bases between. CDR3 amino acids: CASSKDGTYNEQFF. The CDR3 coding sequence is TGTGCCAGTAGTAAAGACGGGACCTACAATGAGCAGTTCTTC.

V gene TRBV27 combines with J gene TRBJ2-2, with TRBD2 as a possible D gene (6 bases). CDR1 is MNHEY, CDR2 SMNVEV, per germline (reference sequence). V was clipped by 3 bases and J by 8 bases, with 16 bases between them. This CDR3 contains 15 residues. The CDR3 nucleotides are TGTGCCAGCAGTTTCTCCGGGAGAACACCGGGGGAGCTGTTTTTT. This sequence encodes CASSFSGRTPGELFF.

This chain connects TRBV5-6 to TRBJ2-7; D remains ambiguous. The V gene's germline CDR1 is SGHDT and CDR2 YYEEEE. Trimming pared 3 bases from V and 3 bases from J, leaving 10 bases between. CDR3 size: 13 residues. The CDR3 coding sequence is TGTGCCAGCAGCTCGACATACCTCTACGAGCAGTACTTC. Residues: CASSSTYLYEQYF.